Listed here are 27 T cell receptor beta chains from one sample, sequenced in a study of T cells in Graves' hyperthyroidism and ophthalmopathy. RNA transcripts yielded amplified TCR beta CDR3 regions. An initial round of RT-PCR targeting the TCR CDR3 relied on the HTBI primer set. TCRdb reprocessed the multiplex PCR reads via MiXCR and lists one record per CDR3 protein. The sample consists of 360,000 or so distinct CDR3 sequences, 19% of them appearing once. The sequenced material came from blood. The receptors stem from a woman aged 18-29 years with Graves' hyperthyroidism.

This clonotype appeared many times. The chain joins TRBV12-3 or TRBV12-4 to TRBJ1-5; TRBD1 is a possible D gene (6 bases). V was shortened by 6 bases and J by 4 bases, with 19 bases between the two germline ends. This CDR3 is 16 amino acids long. The CDR3 DNA follows: TGTGCCAGCAGCCACAGGGTCCGGCCGTCGAATCAGCCCCAGCATTTT. Residues: CASSHRVRPSNQPQHF.

Remarks on this clonotype: Since a much larger clone is just one base distant, this may be a read error. The V call is TRBV6-5, the J call TRBJ2-2, with D perhaps matching TRBD2 (5 bases). The CDR3 runs to 16 residues. Trimming cost V 4 bases and J 9 bases, with 21 bases left between them. Germline CDR1 reads MNHEY; CDR2 reads SVGAGI. CDR3 sequence: CASSSGLETMAWELFF. CDR3 nucleotide sequence: TGTGCCAGCAGTTCAGGACTGGAAACAATGGCCTGGGAGCTGTTTTTT.

At least ten counts were recorded for this clonotype. The chain is built from TRBV6-5 and TRBJ1-1; D not certain. Germline CDR1 MNHEY, CDR2 SVGAGI. The V and J ends lost 2 bases and 6 bases respectively, with 13 bases between them. CDR3 length: 14 residues. The CDR3 region has the DNA TGTGCCAGCAGTTACAGCGGGGTAAACGCTGAAGCTTTCTTT. Its protein product is CASSYSGVNAEAFF.

This clonotype has at least ten counts. V usage is TRBV6-6 and J usage is TRBJ2-6, with unresolved D. CDR1 is MNHNY and CDR2 is SVGAGI in the germline V gene (reference sequence). The length of the CDR3 is 14 residues. The V end lost 5 bases, the J end lost 1 base, and 6 bases lay between the germline ends. CDR3 sequence (DNA): TGTGCCAGCAGTCAGAAATCTGGGGCCAACGTCCTGACTTTC. It codes for CASSQKSGANVLTF.

The sample holds many counts of this clonotype. The rearrangement links TRBV6-2 or TRBV6-3 to TRBJ2-7, with a tentative D call TRBD2 (6 bases). This CDR3 contains 11 residues. Germline assignment: CDR1 MNHEY and CDR2 SVGEGT. The germline V and J ends were trimmed by 8 bases and 6 bases, with 11 bases remaining between them. The chain's CDR3 is CASGRDAEQYF. CDR3 DNA sequence: TGTGCCAGCGGGCGGGACGCCGAGCAGTACTTC.

There are many counts of this clonotype. The chain couples TRBV13 to TRBJ2-7; 10 bases agree with TRBD1. CDR1 and CDR2 (germline): PRHDT, FYEKMQ (reference sequence). This CDR3 has 18 residues. V lost 4 bases, J lost 4 bases, and 16 bases stayed unmatched. This CDR3 is CASSWLTTWTGGLYEQYF. DNA of the CDR3: TGTGCCAGCAGCTGGCTGACAACTTGGACAGGGGGTCTTTACGAGCAGTACTTC.

This clonotype has a count of ten or more. The V gene is TRBV9, the J gene TRBJ1-3, with unresolved D. CDR3 size: 16 residues. V lost 2 bases and J 4 bases, leaving 16 bases between the germline ends. The germline V gene has CDR1 SGDLS and CDR2 YYNGEE. DNA of the CDR3: TGTGCCAGCAGCGTTGCCGTGGTAAGCCCCGGAAACACCATATATTTT. Translated, it gives CASSVAVVSPGNTIYF.

This clonotype has ten or more counts. The chain couples TRBV24-1 to TRBJ1-2, with D hard to call. The CDR3 has 13 residues. Germline CDR1 KGHDR, CDR2 SFDVKD. The V end lost 5 bases, the J end lost 7 bases, and 13 bases lay between the germline ends. The CDR3 sequence is CATSAGYALGYTF. The CDR3 nucleotides read TGTGCCACCAGTGCCGGATATGCTCTTGGCTACACCTTC.

There are many counts of this clonotype. V and J are TRBV4-2 and TRBJ1-1; TRBD1 is a possible D gene (5 bases). This CDR3 contains 14 residues. Germline-derived CDR1 and CDR2 are LGHNA and YNFKEQ. V shed 1 base and J shed 5 bases, with 11 bases lying between them. CDR3: CASSQVPGSTEAFF. CDR3 bases: TGTGCCAGCAGCCAAGTCCCAGGGTCTACTGAAGCTTTCTTT.

Points on this clonotype: A read error may account for a junction end that differs from germline. The V and J genes are TRBV11-2 and TRBJ2-7; D possibly matches TRBD1 or TRBD2 (5 bases each). The CDR3 is made up of 13 amino acids. CDR1 is SGHAT, CDR2 FQNNGV, per germline. The CDR3 sequence: CASCLVGDHEQYF. The DNA of the CDR3 is TGTGCCAGCTGCTTAGTAGGGGACCACGAGCAGTACTTC. The complete variable domain, with remaining parts taken from reference TRBV11-2 and TRBJ2-7, reads EAGVAQSPRYKIIEKRQSVAFWCNPISGHATLYWYQQILGQGPKLLIQFQNNGVVDDSQLPKDRFSAERLKGVDSTLKIQPAKLEDSAVYLCASCLVGDHEQYFGPGTRLTVT.

Ten or more counts support this clonotype. This chain's CDR3 is CASSLTGGLSGNTIYF. In nucleotides, the CDR3 is TGTGCCAGCAGCTTAACGGGGGGCCTCTCTGGAAACACCATATATTTT. V gene TRBV7-3 combines with J gene TRBJ1-3; possible D gene TRBD1, 6 bases. This CDR3 region has 16 residues. Germline lookup yields CDR1 SGHTA and CDR2 FQGTGA. Trimming removed 0 bases from V and 0 bases from J, with 9 bases in between.

At least ten counts were recorded for this clonotype. V gene TRBV2 combines with J gene TRBJ2-5; D uncertain. Germline CDR1 SNHLY, CDR2 FYNNEI. V was clipped by 3 bases and J by 7 bases, with 12 bases between them. The CDR3 is 13 residues long. The CDR3 here is CASSEENFGTQYF. CDR3 coding DNA: TGTGCCAGCAGTGAGGAAAATTTCGGGACCCAGTACTTC.

The chain couples TRBV4-1 to TRBJ2-5; 8 bases agree with TRBD2. The CDR3 loop spans 14 amino acids. V dropped 3 bases and J dropped 7; count of bases not matched to a gene: 7. Per germline, CDR1 MGHRA and CDR2 YSYEKL. The CDR3 sequence is CASSHPRRGGTQYF. CDR3 nucleotides: TGCGCCAGCAGCCATCCCCGACGGGGGGGGACCCAGTACTTC.

This clonotype was recorded many times. The chain uses TRBV15 and TRBJ1-2; tentatively, D is TRBD1 (5 bases). There are 16 residues in the CDR3. Trimming stripped 1 base from V and 4 bases from J, with 16 bases between. The germline V gene encodes CDR1 LNHNV and CDR2 YYDKDF (reference sequence). The CDR3 DNA reads TGTGCCACCAGCAGAGCGGAGGGGCTATCGTTCTATGGCTACACCTTC. The encoded protein is CATSRAEGLSFYGYTF.

The V gene is TRBV12-3 or TRBV12-4, the J gene TRBJ2-5, with a weak D call TRBD1 (6 bases). Trimming pared 6 bases from V and 5 bases from J, leaving 25 bases between. The CDR3 has 17 residues. This chain's CDR3 is CASSSPAVGAARETQYF. CDR3 in DNA: TGTGCCAGCAGCTCTCCCGCGGTGGGGGCAGCTAGGGAGACCCAGTACTTC.

This clonotype was counted many times. This chain joins TRBV9 and TRBJ2-5; TRBD2 agrees at 7 bases. Germline CDR1 is SGDLS and CDR2 is YYNGEE. Germline trimming cut 0 bases from V and 2 bases from J; bases unmatched to any gene: 4. The CDR3 totals 15 residues. The DNA for the CDR3 is TGTGCCAGCAGCGTAGGGGGGGGTCTACAAGAGACCCAGTACTTC. It yields the protein CASSVGGGLQETQYF.

At least ten counts were recorded for this clonotype. The V and J genes are TRBV12-3 or TRBV12-4 and TRBJ1-1; D unresolved. The V end was cut by 8 bases, the J end by 1 base, with 11 bases between. There are 13 residues in the CDR3. CDR3 sequence reads: CASGIFPNTEAFF. The CDR3 bases are TGTGCCAGCGGGATCTTCCCGAACACTGAAGCTTTCTTT.

The V gene is TRBV12-3 or TRBV12-4, the J gene TRBJ1-2; the D is unclear. Trimming took 5 bases from V and 8 from J, leaving 12 bases between them. The CDR3 is 12 residues long. The CDR3 sequence is CASSSRGFGYTF. CDR3 coding DNA: TGTGCCAGCAGTAGCAGAGGTTTCGGCTACACCTTC.

This clonotype was picked up many times. The chain couples TRBV15 to TRBJ2-2; D remains ambiguous. Germline V gene sequence: CDR1 LNHNV, CDR2 YYDKDF (reference sequence). Trimming cost V 0 bases and J 8 bases, with 4 bases left between them. The CDR3 has 12 amino acids. The CDR3 region has the DNA TGTGCCACCAGCAGAGACTCGGGGGAGCTGTTTTTT. Its translation: CATSRDSGELFF.

This clonotype was seen at least ten times. This sequence joins TRBV12-5 and TRBJ2-5; 7 bases fit TRBD2. The CDR3 spans 15 residues. Germline V CDR1 and CDR2: LGHNT, FRNRAP. V was pared by 2 bases and J by 4 bases, with 7 bases of the junction left unmatched. CDR3 DNA: TGTGCTAGTGGTTTGTTCCGCGGGGGTGTAGAGACCCAGTACTTC. Its translation: CASGLFRGGVETQYF.

The rearrangement uses TRBV12-5 and TRBJ2-2, with TRBD1 matching 10 bases. CDR3 size: 16 residues. Germline V gene data show CDR1 as LGHNT and CDR2 as FRNRAP. Trimming removed 7 bases from V and 6 bases from J; junction bases left unmatched: 11. The CDR3 DNA reads as TGTGCTAGTGCCTTGGTGCGCGGACAGGGGGCCGGGGAGCTGTTTTTT. This codes for CASALVRGQGAGELFF.

This clonotype was seen only a few times. This chain links TRBV2 with TRBJ2-5, with D perhaps TRBD1 or TRBD2 (6 bases each). This CDR3 contains 14 residues. Trimming removed 6 bases from V and 4 bases from J, with 15 bases in between. The germline CDR1 and CDR2 sequences are SNHLY and FYNNEI. In DNA form, the CDR3 reads TGTGCCAGCAGGCCTACGGGGGCTCGAGAGACCCAGTACTTC. This gives the protein CASRPTGARETQYF.

At least ten counts were recorded for this clonotype. This chain connects TRBV5-1 to TRBJ1-2; D is ambiguous. The V gene's germline CDR1 is SGHRS and CDR2 YFSETQ. CDR3 length: 13 residues. The V and J ends lost 3 bases and 0 bases respectively, with 6 bases between them. The CDR3 DNA sequence: TGCGCCAGCAGCTACTCTTCTAACTATGGCTACACCTTC. Protein: CASSYSSNYGYTF.

This rearrangement joins TRBV11-1 to TRBJ2-2, with 8 bases lining up with TRBD1. Germline trimming cut 5 bases from V and 0 bases from J; bases unmatched to any gene: 8. The CDR3 loop spans 17 amino acids. Germline CDR1 and CDR2: SGHAT and FQDESV (reference sequence). This CDR3 reads CASSLPKGQANTGELFF. Written as DNA, the CDR3 is TGTGCCAGCAGCCTGCCTAAGGGACAGGCGAACACCGGGGAGCTGTTTTTT.

This clonotype was counted a few times. This chain uses TRBV9 with TRBJ2-2; D remains ambiguous. Germline assignment: CDR1 SGDLS and CDR2 YYNGEE. The CDR3 spans 13 residues. The V gene lost 4 bases and the J gene lost 6 bases, with 10 bases spanning the gap. As DNA, the CDR3 is TGTGCCAGCAGCATCAGTCCTGCCGGGGAGCTGTTTTTT. This translates into CASSISPAGELFF.

This clonotype was recorded once. This may stem from a read error, because a much larger clone lies one nucleotide away. This chain's CDR3 is CASSALQGAKVYTF. For the CDR3, the DNA is TGTGCCAGCAGCGCCTTACAGGGGGCGAAAGTCTACACCTTC. V is TRBV9 and J is TRBJ1-2; TRBD1 matches at 9 bases. This CDR3 contains 14 residues. With 3 bases clipped from V and 10 bases from J, the junction kept 10 bases outside the gene matches. CDR1 is SGDLS, CDR2 YYNGEE, per germline.

There are many counts of this clonotype. V is TRBV12-3 or TRBV12-4 and J is TRBJ1-5; possibly TRBD1 for D (6 bases). The CDR3 is 16 amino acids. Trimming pared 3 bases from V and 9 bases from J, leaving 21 bases between. This chain's CDR3 is CASSFGGGRLDLPQHF. As DNA, the CDR3 is TGTGCCAGCAGTTTTGGGGGGGGCAGATTGGATCTGCCCCAGCATTTT.